Listed here are 28 T cell receptor beta chains from one sample, sequenced in a study of shared clonotypes between healthy human individuals. Only in-frame clones appear in the TCRdb table, and some are missing; sequencing was by immunoSEQ multiplex PCR. The table has over a million clones, 75% to 85% seen once. Sequenced input: memory CD4+ T cells from PBMCs. Noted subset: CD45RA-negative fraction. These receptors all stem from a man aged 18 to 29 in good health. Some clones in this sample may be carry-over from other donors' samples.

The chain joins TRBV5-4 to TRBJ2-7, with 8 bases that match TRBD2. The germline CDR1 and CDR2 sequences are SGHNT and YYREEE (reference sequence). The V and J ends lost 4 bases and 3 bases, in that order; junction bases with no gene match: 15. This CDR3 spans 17 amino acids. For the CDR3, the DNA is TGTGCCAGCAGCCCGGGGGGGTTAGCGGGAAGTCTCTACGAGCAGTACTTC. Protein sequence: CASSPGGLAGSLYEQYF.

The chain combines TRBV12-5 with TRBJ2-3; D not resolved. V was shortened by 4 bases and J by 4 bases, with 3 bases between the two germline ends. The CDR3 length is 11 residues. Germline V gene sequence: CDR1 LGHNT, CDR2 FRNRAP. The chain's CDR3 is CASGSADTQYF. The CDR3 nucleotides read TGTGCTAGTGGTTCCGCAGATACGCAGTATTTT.

The chain couples TRBV11-2 to TRBJ1-1; weak D call: TRBD1 (6 bases). V lost 3 bases and J lost 4, with 12 bases in between. In germline, CDR1 is SGHAT, CDR2 FQNNGV. The CDR3 consists of 14 residues. CDR3: CASSFNRVGTEAFF. The CDR3 region has the DNA TGTGCCAGCAGCTTCAACAGGGTGGGCACTGAAGCTTTCTTT.

In its sample, this clone was seen a few times. The rearrangement joins TRBV18 to TRBJ2-1, with 7 bases fitting TRBD1. The germline V gene has CDR1 KGHSH and CDR2 LQKENI. The CDR3 is made up of 15 amino acids. V shed 3 bases, J shed 0 bases, and the junction held 2 bases outside the gene matches. The CDR3 loop reads CASSPGQSSYNEQFF. CDR3 coding DNA: TGTGCCAGCTCACCGGGACAGAGCTCCTACAATGAGCAGTTCTTC.

The rearrangement links TRBV7-9 to TRBJ2-6; D is undetermined. Trimming removed 5 bases from V and 3 bases from J, with 11 bases in between. CDR3 length equals 15 residues. The germline V gene encodes CDR1 SEHNR and CDR2 FQNEAQ (reference sequence). For the CDR3, the DNA is TGTGCCAGCAGCCCCCCGGGTAGTGGGGCCAACGTCCTGACTTTC. It yields the protein CASSPPGSGANVLTF.

The chain couples TRBV11-3 to TRBJ2-3; D call uncertain. V was clipped by 3 bases and J by 2 bases, with 6 bases between them. This CDR3 is built from 13 residues. Germline assignment: CDR1 SGHNT and CDR2 YENEEA. CDR3 sequence reads: CASSFTHTDTQYF. In DNA, the CDR3 is TGTGCCAGCAGCTTCACCCACACAGATACGCAGTATTTT.

The V and J genes are TRBV5-8 and TRBJ2-2; no clear D gene. The CDR3 is made up of 14 amino acids. Per the germline V gene, CDR1 is SGHTS and CDR2 is YDEGEE. V was trimmed by 2 bases and J by 1 base, leaving 6 bases between them. CDR3 nucleotides: TGTGCCAGCAGCTTACTCTGGAACACCGGGGAGCTGTTTTTT. Protein sequence: CASSLLWNTGELFF.

V and J are TRBV7-3 and TRBJ1-1; tentatively, D is TRBD1 (6 bases). Trimming removed 5 bases at V and 4 bases at J, with 14 bases between. The CDR3 has 14 amino acids. Germline V gene lookup returns CDR1 SGHTA and CDR2 FQGTGA. The CDR3 sequence is CASSQIGQFTEAFF. CDR3 DNA sequence: TGTGCCAGCAGCCAAATCGGACAGTTCACTGAAGCTTTCTTT.

The chain employs TRBV7-2 and TRBJ2-5; 8 bases align to TRBD2. The CDR3 consists of 15 residues. With 4 bases clipped from V and 6 bases from J, the junction kept 10 bases outside the gene matches. Germline-derived CDR1 and CDR2 are SGHTA and FQGNSA. The CDR3 loop is CASSWREVRAQTQYF. The CDR3 bases are TGTGCCAGCAGCTGGCGGGAGGTCCGGGCTCAGACCCAGTACTTC.

V usage is TRBV6-6 and J usage is TRBJ2-7; D may be TRBD1 (5 bases). V lost 5 bases and J 0 bases, leaving 8 bases between the germline ends. Germline V gives CDR1 MNHNY, CDR2 SVGAGI (reference sequence). The CDR3 consists of 13 residues. The CDR3 nucleotides are TGTGCCAGCAGTCAGACAGTCTCCTACGAGCAGTACTTC. Translation: CASSQTVSYEQYF.

Only a few counts were recorded for this clone. Other DNA sequences of this sample code for an identical CDR3. This chain links TRBV5-4 with TRBJ2-5, with D hard to call. Per the germline V gene, CDR1 is SGHNT and CDR2 is YYREEE (reference sequence). This CDR3 contains 11 residues. Trimming took off 4 bases at V and 5 bases at J, with 6 bases between the two ends. CDR3 nucleotide sequence: TGTGCCAGCAGCGAAGGGGAGACCCAGTACTTC. Translation gives CASSEGETQYF.

The chain is built from TRBV5-1 and TRBJ2-6; D remains unclear. From germline, CDR1 is SGHRS and CDR2 YFSETQ. The CDR3 covers 15 residues. Trimming took 4 bases from V and 4 from J, leaving 12 bases between them. The CDR3 DNA sequence: TGCGCCAGCAGCCCAGACTTTACCGGGGCCAACGTCCTGACTTTC. It is translated as CASSPDFTGANVLTF.

This chain links TRBV18 with TRBJ2-7; TRBD1 is a possible D gene (6 bases). The CDR3 is 16 amino acids. V was clipped by 1 base and J by 0 bases, with 13 bases between them. From germline, CDR1 is KGHSH and CDR2 LQKENI. The CDR3 coding sequence is TGTGCCAGCTCACCACAAGGGACACTCAGCTCCTACGAGCAGTACTTC. Translation: CASSPQGTLSSYEQYF. The complete variable domain, with remaining parts taken from reference TRBV18 and TRBJ2-7, reads NAGVMQNPRHLVRRRGQEARLRCSPMKGHSHVYWYRQLPEEGLKFMVYLQKENIIDESGMPKERFSAEFPKEGPSILRIQQVVRGDSAAYFCASSPQGTLSSYEQYFGPGTRLTVT.

CDR3 residues: CASSQGEGRTMTDTQYF. CDR3 nucleotide sequence: TGTGCCAGCAGCCAGGGAGAGGGGCGAACAATGACAGATACGCAGTATTTT. The chain has TRBV4-2 and TRBJ2-3, with D possibly being TRBD1 or TRBD2 (5 bases each). Germline loops: CDR1 LGHNA, CDR2 YNFKEQ. The CDR3 runs 17 residues. V was clipped by 3 bases and J by 3 bases, with 19 bases between them.

Turning to this clone: Other DNA variants within this sample encode the same CDR3. The chain is built from TRBV20-1 and TRBJ2-1; D uncertain. CDR1 DFQATT and CDR2 SNEGSKA come from the germline V gene (reference sequence). V lost 5 bases to trimming and J lost 4 bases, with 3 bases between them. The CDR3 covers 10 residues. DNA of the CDR3: TGCAGTGCTCGTTACAATGAGCAGTTCTTC. It yields the protein CSARYNEQFF.

A remark on this clone: Other DNA sequences in this sample translate to the same CDR3. V usage is TRBV9 and J usage is TRBJ1-1; D possibly corresponds to TRBD1 (5 bases). Trimming cost V 0 bases and J 3 bases, with 9 bases left between them. In germline, CDR1 is SGDLS, CDR2 YYNGEE. This CDR3 spans 14 amino acids. CDR3 bases: TGTGCCAGCAGCGTAGGGGGGAGCGACACTGAAGCTTTCTTT. As protein: CASSVGGSDTEAFF.

This clone came up a few times. V gene TRBV11-2 combines with J gene TRBJ1-2; D unresolved. V was cut by 10 bases and J by 6 bases, with 12 bases left in between. Germline V gene data show CDR1 as SGHAT and CDR2 as FQNNGV. The CDR3 has 11 amino acids. CDR3 residues: CATPSGDGYTF. In DNA, the CDR3 is TGTGCCACCCCCTCTGGGGATGGCTACACCTTC.

The chain is built from TRBV7-9 and TRBJ2-7, with D possibly TRBD2 on 5 matching bases. CDR1 and CDR2 from the germline V gene are SEHNR and FQNEAQ (reference sequence). This CDR3 is built from 12 residues. The V end lost 5 bases, the J end lost 9 bases, and 14 bases lay between the germline ends. The CDR3 DNA sequence: TGTGCCAGCAGCCCCGTGACTAAACGGCAGTACTTC. It specifies CASSPVTKRQYF.

This chain joins TRBV5-1 and TRBJ2-4; no definite D call. Trimming took 8 bases from V and 1 from J, leaving 13 bases between them. Per germline, CDR1 SGHRS and CDR2 YFSETQ. The CDR3 has 14 residues. The CDR3 sequence is CASGPGWAKNIQYF. CDR3 DNA sequence: TGCGCCAGTGGGCCCGGGTGGGCCAAAAACATTCAGTACTTC.

This clone was recorded only once. Other DNA sequences within the sample encode an identical CDR3. The chain links TRBV5-1 to TRBJ2-5, with D possibly TRBD1 on 8 matching bases. Germline assignment: CDR1 SGHRS and CDR2 YFSETQ. V lost 2 bases and J lost 1, with 12 bases in between. The CDR3 is 15 residues long. CDR3 sequence reads: CASSLNRGGQETQYF. CDR3 DNA sequence: TGCGCCAGCAGCTTAAACAGGGGGGGCCAAGAGACCCAGTACTTC.

The rearrangement joins TRBV7-2 to TRBJ2-5, with TRBD1 as a possible D gene (5 bases). This CDR3 is built from 19 residues. Germline values: CDR1 SGHTA, CDR2 FQGNSA. The V gene lost 3 bases and the J gene lost 5 bases, with 28 bases spanning the gap. CDR3 loop: CASSFSLQTGHRNTETQYF. The CDR3 DNA reads as TGTGCCAGCAGCTTTAGCCTCCAAACAGGACACCGAAATACGGAGACCCAGTACTTC.

This chain uses TRBV2 with TRBJ2-4; D is possibly TRBD2 (6 bases). The germline gives CDR1 SNHLY, CDR2 FYNNEI. V lost 6 bases and J lost 4, with 22 bases in between. The CDR3 contains 17 residues. As DNA, the CDR3 is TGTGCCAGCAGCCAATCCGGGGCGGGACCACTAAAAAACATTCAGTACTTC. Encoded protein: CASSQSGAGPLKNIQYF.

The V and J genes are TRBV5-6 and TRBJ2-7, with D unclear. This CDR3 spans 15 amino acids. Trimming shortened V by 0 bases and J by 3 bases, and 13 bases separated the two germline ends. Germline V gene data show CDR1 as SGHDT and CDR2 as YYEEEE. CDR3: CASSLVGGVGYEQYF. The DNA for the CDR3 is TGTGCCAGCAGCTTGGTAGGCGGTGTGGGCTACGAGCAGTACTTC.

This chain connects TRBV27 to TRBJ2-3; D tentatively fits TRBD1 or TRBD2 (6 bases each). The ends were cut back, 2 bases at V and 6 bases at J, with 18 bases in the middle. Looked up from germline, CDR1 is MNHEY and CDR2 is SMNVEV (reference sequence). This CDR3 is built from 16 residues. The CDR3 region is CASSLRGATSRDTQYF. In nucleotides, the CDR3 is TGTGCCAGCAGTTTAAGGGGGGCCACGTCCCGGGATACGCAGTATTTT.

The chain couples TRBV10-3 to TRBJ2-7; D unclear. The CDR3 has 12 residues. The ends were cut back, 5 bases at V and 0 bases at J, with 5 bases in the middle. Germline CDR1 reads ENHRY; CDR2 reads SYGVKD. CDR3: CAISPVSYEQYF. The CDR3 DNA is TGTGCCATCAGTCCGGTCTCCTACGAGCAGTACTTC.

The chain carries TRBV7-2 and TRBJ2-5, with D maybe TRBD2 (5 bases). The CDR3 consists of 13 residues. V lost 5 bases and J 4 bases, leaving 11 bases between the germline ends. Germline assignment: CDR1 SGHTA and CDR2 FQGNSA. The CDR3 nucleotides are TGTGCCAGCAGCCGGGATCCTTCAGAGACCCAGTACTTC. Protein product: CASSRDPSETQYF.

The rearrangement joins TRBV15 to TRBJ2-7; 7 nucleotides line up with TRBD1. This CDR3 has 15 residues. With 0 bases clipped from V and 3 bases from J, the junction kept 5 bases outside the gene matches. Germline values: CDR1 LNHNV, CDR2 YYDKDF (reference sequence). For the CDR3, the DNA is TGTGCCACCAGCAGAGATATGGGGGACAGCTACGAGCAGTACTTC. It is translated as CATSRDMGDSYEQYF.

This clone has only one observation. V is TRBV5-6 and J is TRBJ2-5; 7 nucleotides line up with TRBD1. CDR1 is SGHDT, CDR2 YYEEEE, per germline. V was clipped by 4 bases and J by 2 bases; unmatched bases: 5. The CDR3 consists of 14 residues. CDR3: CASSPTTGQETQYF. The CDR3 DNA is TGTGCCAGCAGCCCCACGACAGGGCAAGAGACCCAGTACTTC.